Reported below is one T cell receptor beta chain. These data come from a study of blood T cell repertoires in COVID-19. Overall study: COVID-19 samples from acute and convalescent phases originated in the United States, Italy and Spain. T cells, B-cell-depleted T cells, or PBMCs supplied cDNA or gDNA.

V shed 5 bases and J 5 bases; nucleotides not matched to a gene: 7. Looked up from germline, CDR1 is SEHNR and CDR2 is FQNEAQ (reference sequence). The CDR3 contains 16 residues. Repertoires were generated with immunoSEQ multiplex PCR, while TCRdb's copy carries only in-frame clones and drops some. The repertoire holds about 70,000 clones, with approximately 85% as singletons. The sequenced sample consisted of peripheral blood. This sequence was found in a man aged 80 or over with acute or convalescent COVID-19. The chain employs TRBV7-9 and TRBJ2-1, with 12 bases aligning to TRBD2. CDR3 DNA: TGTGCCAGCAGCCGTAGGGGACTAGCGGGCCACAATGAGCAGTTCTTC. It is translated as CASSRRGLAGHNEQFF.